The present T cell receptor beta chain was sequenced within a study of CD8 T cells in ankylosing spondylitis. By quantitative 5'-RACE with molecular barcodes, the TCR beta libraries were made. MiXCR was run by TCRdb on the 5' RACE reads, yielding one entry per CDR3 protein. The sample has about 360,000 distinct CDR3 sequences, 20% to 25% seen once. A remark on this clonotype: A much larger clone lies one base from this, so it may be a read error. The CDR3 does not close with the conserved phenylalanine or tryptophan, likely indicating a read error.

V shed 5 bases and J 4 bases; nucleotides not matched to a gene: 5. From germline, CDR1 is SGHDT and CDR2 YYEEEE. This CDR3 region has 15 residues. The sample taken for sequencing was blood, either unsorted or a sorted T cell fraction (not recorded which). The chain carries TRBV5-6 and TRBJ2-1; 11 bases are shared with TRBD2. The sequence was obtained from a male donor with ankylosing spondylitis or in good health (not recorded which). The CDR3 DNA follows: TGTGCCAGCAGTCAGGGACTAGCGGCTTACAATGAGCAGTTCTCC. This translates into CASSQGLAAYNEQFS.